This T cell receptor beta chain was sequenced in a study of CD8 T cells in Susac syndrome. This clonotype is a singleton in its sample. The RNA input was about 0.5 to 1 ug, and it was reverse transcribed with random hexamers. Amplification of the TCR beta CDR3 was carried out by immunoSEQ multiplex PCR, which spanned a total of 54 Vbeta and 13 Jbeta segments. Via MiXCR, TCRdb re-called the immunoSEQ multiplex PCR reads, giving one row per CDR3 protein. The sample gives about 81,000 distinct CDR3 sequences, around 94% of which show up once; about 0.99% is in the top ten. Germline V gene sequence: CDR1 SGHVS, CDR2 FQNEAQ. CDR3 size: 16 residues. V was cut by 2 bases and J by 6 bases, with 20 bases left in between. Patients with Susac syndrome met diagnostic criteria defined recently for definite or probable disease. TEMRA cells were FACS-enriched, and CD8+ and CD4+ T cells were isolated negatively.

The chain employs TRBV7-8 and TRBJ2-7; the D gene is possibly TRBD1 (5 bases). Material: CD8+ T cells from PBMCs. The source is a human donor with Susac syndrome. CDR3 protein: CASSLLSAGSAVEQYF. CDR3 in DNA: TGTGCCAGCAGCTTATTATCGGCAGGGTCGGCTGTCGAGCAGTACTTC.